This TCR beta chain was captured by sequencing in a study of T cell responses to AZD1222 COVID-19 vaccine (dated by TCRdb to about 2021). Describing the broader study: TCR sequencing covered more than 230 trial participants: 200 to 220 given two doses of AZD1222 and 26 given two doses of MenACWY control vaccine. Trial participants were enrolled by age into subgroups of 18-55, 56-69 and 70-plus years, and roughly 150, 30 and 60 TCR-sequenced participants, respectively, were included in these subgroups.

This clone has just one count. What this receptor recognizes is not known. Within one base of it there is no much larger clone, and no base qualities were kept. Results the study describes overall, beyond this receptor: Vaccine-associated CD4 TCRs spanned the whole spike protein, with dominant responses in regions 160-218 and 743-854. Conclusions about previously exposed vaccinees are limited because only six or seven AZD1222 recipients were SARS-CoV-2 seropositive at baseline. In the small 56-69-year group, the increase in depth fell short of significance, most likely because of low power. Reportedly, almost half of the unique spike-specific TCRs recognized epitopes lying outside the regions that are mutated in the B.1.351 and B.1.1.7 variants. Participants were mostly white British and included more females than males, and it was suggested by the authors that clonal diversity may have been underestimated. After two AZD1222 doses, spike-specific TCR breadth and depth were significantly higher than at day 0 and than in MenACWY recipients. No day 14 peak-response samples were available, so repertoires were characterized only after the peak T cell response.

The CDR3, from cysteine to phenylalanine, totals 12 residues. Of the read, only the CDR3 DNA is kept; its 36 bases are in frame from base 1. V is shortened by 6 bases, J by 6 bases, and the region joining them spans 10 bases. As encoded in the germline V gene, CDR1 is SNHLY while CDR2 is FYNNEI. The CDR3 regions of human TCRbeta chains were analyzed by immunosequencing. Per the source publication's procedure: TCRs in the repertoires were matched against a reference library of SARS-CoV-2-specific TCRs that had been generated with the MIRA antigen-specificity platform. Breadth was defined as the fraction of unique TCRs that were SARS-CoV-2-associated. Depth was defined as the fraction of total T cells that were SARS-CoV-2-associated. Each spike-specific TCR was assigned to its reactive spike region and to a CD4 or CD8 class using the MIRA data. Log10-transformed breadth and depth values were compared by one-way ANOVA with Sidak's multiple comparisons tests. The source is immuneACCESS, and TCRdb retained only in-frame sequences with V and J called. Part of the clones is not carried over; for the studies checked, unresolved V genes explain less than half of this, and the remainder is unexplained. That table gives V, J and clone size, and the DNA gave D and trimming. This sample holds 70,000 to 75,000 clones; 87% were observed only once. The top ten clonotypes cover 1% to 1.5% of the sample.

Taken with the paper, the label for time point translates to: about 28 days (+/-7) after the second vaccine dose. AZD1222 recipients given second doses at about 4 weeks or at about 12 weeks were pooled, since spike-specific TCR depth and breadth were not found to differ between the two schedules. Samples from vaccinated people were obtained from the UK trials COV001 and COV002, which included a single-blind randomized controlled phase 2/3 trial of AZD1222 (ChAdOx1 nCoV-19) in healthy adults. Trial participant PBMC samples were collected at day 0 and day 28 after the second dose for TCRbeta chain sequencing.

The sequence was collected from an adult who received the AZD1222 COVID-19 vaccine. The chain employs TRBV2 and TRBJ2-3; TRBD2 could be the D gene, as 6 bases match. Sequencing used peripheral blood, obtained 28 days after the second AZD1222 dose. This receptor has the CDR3 CASRLAGDTQYF. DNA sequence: TGTGCCAGCAGACTAGCTGGCGATACGCAGTATTTT.